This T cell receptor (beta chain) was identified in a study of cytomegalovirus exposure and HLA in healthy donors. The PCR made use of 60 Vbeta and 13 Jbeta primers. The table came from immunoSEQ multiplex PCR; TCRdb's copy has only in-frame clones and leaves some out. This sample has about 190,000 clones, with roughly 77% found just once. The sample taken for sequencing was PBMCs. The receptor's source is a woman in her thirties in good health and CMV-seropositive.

Written as DNA, the CDR3 is TGTGCCAGCAGGACGCTACCGTCGGGAGAAGCTTTCTTT. Protein sequence: CASRTLPSGEAFF. The genes are TRBV2 and TRBJ1-1, with D unclear. CDR3 size: 13 residues. The germline CDR1 and CDR2 sequences are SNHLY and FYNNEI. V was cut by 6 bases and J by 8 bases, with 16 bases left in between.